In this sample, the clone carrying this T cell receptor beta chain turned up many times. Its specificity is unknown. CDR3 size: 15 residues. Trimming shortened V by 0 bases and J by 3 bases, and 12 bases separated the two germline ends. Germline assignment: CDR1 SGHKS and CDR2 YYEKEE (reference sequence). Amplified TCR beta CDR3 regions came from RNA transcripts. Researchers ran a first-round RT-PCR on the TCR CDR3 using the HTBI primer set. One entry per CDR3 protein results from TCRdb running MiXCR on the multiplex PCR reads. Of hundreds of thousands of distinct CDR3 sequences detected, about 17% appear once; the ten largest clones hold 3.8%. Patients aged 18 to 65 had newly diagnosed hyperthyroidism lasting under 2 months. The sample belongs to a study of T cells in Graves' hyperthyroidism and ophthalmopathy. Findings and limits, study-wide: Researchers found most expanded thyroid clonotypes above 0.001 in blood as well.

This chain connects TRBV5-5 to TRBJ1-1; the D is unclear. The sequence derives from a woman aged 25 to 39 with Graves' hyperthyroidism. The sequencing sample was made of blood. The CDR3 DNA sequence: TGTGCCAGCAGCTTGGTGGGAGCAGTTTACACTGAAGCTTTCTTT. Protein sequence: CASSLVGAVYTEAFF.